This T cell receptor (beta chain) was captured in a study of T-cell reconstitution after alpha-beta-depleted transplantation in children. Overall study findings and caveats: Newly produced T cells mostly accounted for T-cell counts and diversity one year post-transplant.

The TCRbeta library incorporated unique molecular identifiers. TCRdb re-called the PCR reads with MiXCR, one entry per CDR3 protein. The repertoire holds a few hundred thousand distinct CDR3 sequences, over 10% seen once, with 2.2% in the top ten. As for this clonotype: The antigen remains unidentified.

The CDR3 totals 13 residues. Germline V gene data show CDR1 as MNHEY and CDR2 as SVGEGT. The trim removed 6 bases at V and 8 bases at J, leaving 7 bases unmatched. This receptor was taken from a male patient under 18 who had a stem cell transplant for acute myeloid leukemia, so the T cells may come from the graft donor. V usage is TRBV6-2 or TRBV6-3 and J usage is TRBJ2-3; 8 bases fit TRBD2. Source: PBMCs, mostly from graft donor cells, taken 360 days after TCRalphabeta/CD19-depleted stem cell transplant. The CDR3 region has the DNA TGTGCCAGCAGAGTGCGGGAGGCCGGTACGCAGTATTTT. It yields the protein CASRVREAGTQYF.